Below, 6 T cell receptor beta chains from the same sample are listed, as sequenced in a study of early T cells in non-severe SARS-CoV-2 infection (dated by TCRdb to the early 2020s). The method behind the library was 5' RACE. The data were produced on a NextSeq 500. TCRdb redid the processing of the public reads, applying fastp at Q25 and MiXCR, and retained in-frame beta chains. Rows are unified per CDR3 protein, each entry keeping the most common DNA and genes. Within this sample are fewer than 60,000 distinct CDR3 sequences, with over 3.5% of them counted one time only. Under 6.5% of the sample comes from the top ten. The sample comprised whole blood. Receptor source: an adult who was a healthcare worker with PCR-confirmed SARS-CoV-2 infection or an uninfected control (not recorded which).

Ten or more counts support this clonotype. The chain is built from TRBV7-8 and TRBJ2-3; D not resolved. CDR1 and CDR2 (germline): SGHVS, FQNEAQ. With 0 bases removed from V and 5 bases from J, the gap between germline ends came to 6 bases. This CDR3 spans 13 amino acids. DNA for the CDR3: TGTGCCAGCAGCTTAGCGGCCGGAGATACGCAGTATTTT. It translates to CASSLAAGDTQYF.

The J gene is TRBJ2-5, the V gene TRBV11-2; D could derive from TRBD1 or TRBD2 (6 bases each). V lost 4 bases and J lost 1, with 7 bases in between. The CDR3 sequence is 13 residues long. Per the germline V gene, CDR1 is SGHAT and CDR2 is FQNNGV. The CDR3 DNA reads as TGTGCCAGCAGCTCGGGGGCCCAAGAGACCCAGTACTTC. The encoded protein is CASSSGAQETQYF.

In its sample, this clonotype was seen many times. The V and J genes are TRBV10-3 and TRBJ2-7, with unresolved D. In germline, CDR1 is ENHRY, CDR2 SYGVKD. The CDR3 has 14 amino acids. V was shortened by 2 bases and J by 1 base, with 9 bases between the two germline ends. CDR3 nucleotides: TGTGCCATCAGTGAGCGGATAGAATCCTACGAGCAGTACTTC. Protein sequence: CAISERIESYEQYF.

This clonotype was observed a few times. This chain links TRBV7-9 with TRBJ1-6; a possible D gene is TRBD1 (5 bases). Deletions cut 1 base from V and 6 bases from J, with 10 bases between. The CDR3 is made up of 15 amino acids. The germline CDR1 and CDR2 sequences are SEHNR and FQNEAQ (reference sequence). CDR3 nucleotide sequence: TGTGCCAGCAGCTTAGGGGGCGTCGGTAATTCACCCCTCCACTTT. Amino acid sequence: CASSLGGVGNSPLHF.

Many counts were recorded for this clonotype. J is TRBJ2-3 and V is TRBV20-1; a possible D gene is TRBD2 (6 bases). Trimming shortened V by 3 bases and J by 2 bases, and 12 bases separated the two germline ends. The V gene's germline CDR1 is DFQATT and CDR2 SNEGSKA (reference sequence). CDR3 length equals 14 residues. CDR3 in DNA: TGCAGTGCTAGTGACGGGACTTACACAGATACGCAGTATTTT. Its protein is CSASDGTYTDTQYF.

The rearrangement uses TRBV14 and TRBJ1-2; D remains ambiguous. V was trimmed by 4 bases and J by 3 bases, leaving 12 bases between them. Germline CDR1 is SGHDN and CDR2 is FVKESK. The CDR3 length is 14 residues. The CDR3 sequence is CASSLERNYYGYTF. In DNA, the CDR3 is TGTGCCAGCAGCCTGGAACGAAATTACTATGGCTACACCTTC.